This T cell receptor beta chain was recorded in a study of T-cell memory formation after mild COVID-19. Whole-study context: Clustering of TCRs was largely donor specific.

V was clipped by 1 base and J by 6 bases, with 10 bases between them. The CDR3 totals 13 residues. Germline V gene data show CDR1 as LGHNA and CDR2 as YSLEER. For this clonotype: Its antigen is not known.

cDNA libraries for TCR alpha and TCR beta, carrying sample barcodes and UMIs, came from 5'RACE with constant-segment primers. TCRdb redid the calling of the 5' RACE reads with MiXCR, one entry per CDR3 protein. Among some 350,000 distinct CDR3 sequences listed, 10% to 15% were seen once. Broader study findings: A second wave expanding day 15 to 37 was CD4+-biased; contracting clones were balanced.

This receptor was taken from a man aged 18 to 30 who had mild COVID-19 (a few samples of this study predate the infection). Cell type and time point are not known. Sequencing was carried out using PBMCs or a T cell subset sorted from them (not recorded which). This rearrangement joins TRBV4-3 to TRBJ2-7; tentative D call: TRBD1 (5 bases). CDR3 residues: CASSQVQGSEQYF. CDR3 nucleotides: TGCGCCAGCAGCCAAGTCCAGGGCAGCGAGCAGTACTTC.